The 30 T cell receptor beta chains presented below share a single source sample, sequenced in a study of T cell clonality in common variable immunodeficiency. TCRdb's copy holds only in-frame clones and misses some; the assay was immunoSEQ multiplex PCR. The profile covers fewer than 75,000 clones, none occurring a single time. The sequencing sample was made of peripheral blood mononuclear cells. These receptors were collected from a person aged 18 to 75 in good health.

This clone came up many times. Sequencing ends 3 residues short of the CDR3 end; the germline J gene provides the rest. The rearrangement uses TRBV24-1 and TRBJ2-2; tentative D call: TRBD1 (5 bases). Germline-derived CDR1 and CDR2 are KGHDR and SFDVKD. This CDR3 has 14 residues. The V end was cut by 4 bases, the J end by 3 bases, with 8 bases between. The part of the CDR3 DNA that was read is TGTGCCACCAGTGACCAGACAGACACCGGGGAG. It is translated as CATSDQTDTGE. The full CDR3 sequence reads CATSDQTDTGELFF.

This clone was detected many times. The DNA read from the CDR3 is TGTGCCAGCAGCTCACAGGGGTACGGGGAG. It codes for CASSSQGYGE. Given in full, the CDR3 is CASSSQGYGELFF. The chain uses TRBV7-8 and TRBJ2-2; 7 bases match TRBD1. The read ends 3 residues early relative to the CDR3; the germline J gene fills the gap. Germline V gene sequence: CDR1 SGHVS, CDR2 FQNEAQ. After removal of 4 bases from V and 7 bases from J, the junction contained 3 bases not matched to a gene. The CDR3 sequence is 13 residues long.

This clone was seen repeatedly, ten times or more. The observed sequence ends 3 residues before the CDR3 terminus, with the missing tail filled in from the germline J gene. V gene TRBV4-1 combines with J gene TRBJ2-7; 8 bases are shared with TRBD1. The CDR3 loop spans 13 amino acids. Germline values: CDR1 MGHRA, CDR2 YSYEKL. Trimming took 4 bases from V and 3 from J; bases not matched to a gene: 2. CDR3 sequence: CASSPGGVYEQYF. The CDR3 bases that were read are TGCGCCAGCAGCCCAGGGGGCGTCTACGAG.

This clone was counted many times. The read ends 3 residues before the CDR3 terminus; that terminus is restored from the germline J gene. The J gene is TRBJ1-1, the V gene TRBV5-1; D may be TRBD1 (5 bases). V lost 5 bases to trimming and J lost 1 base, with 18 bases between them. The CDR3 length is 16 residues. Germline-derived CDR1 and CDR2 are SGHRS and YFSETQ. The sequenced part of the CDR3 DNA is TGCGCCAGCAGATTTACTCGGGAAGGGGCGAACACTGAA. As protein: CASRFTREGANTE. The entire CDR3 sequence reads CASRFTREGANTEAFF.

Many counts were recorded for this clone. The read terminates 3 residues ahead of where the CDR3 ends, so the germline J gene completes it. The chain links TRBV4-1 to TRBJ1-2; 12 bases map to TRBD1. The ends lost 8 bases at V and 7 bases at J; junction bases unmatched: 11. Germline CDR1 and CDR2: MGHRA and YSYEKL. This CDR3 is built from 15 residues. CDR3 loop: CASAPGQGASLGYTF. CDR3 DNA, as far as it was read: TGCGCCAGCGCCCCGGGACAGGGGGCATCCCTTGGC.

This clone was counted ten times or more. The observed sequence ends 3 residues before the CDR3 terminus, with the missing tail filled in from the germline J gene. This chain joins TRBV19 and TRBJ2-1, with TRBD1 matching 8 bases. CDR1 LNHDA and CDR2 SQIVND come from the germline V gene (reference sequence). With V trimmed by 5 bases and J by 7 bases, 13 bases remained unmatched. The CDR3 covers 16 residues. The CDR3 bases that were read are TGTGCCAGTAGTTCAGGTGACAGGGGTCCCAGGAATGAG. It encodes CASSSGDRGPRNE. The whole CDR3 protein is CASSSGDRGPRNEQFF.

The sample holds many counts of this clone. The CDR3 extends 3 residues past the end of the read, so its final part is completed from the germline J gene. The genes are TRBV20-1 and TRBJ2-3; no firm D call. Germline V gene data show CDR1 as DFQATT and CDR2 as SNEGSKA (reference sequence). CDR3 length equals 14 residues. The V end lost 1 base, the J end lost 2 bases, and 10 bases lay between the germline ends. The CDR3: CSARVRVVTDTQYF. CDR3 DNA (partial): TGCAGTGCTAGAGTTAGGGTCGTCACAGATACG.

On this clone itself: The germline gene is not matched at one end of the junction; a read error may be the cause. The read stops 3 residues short of the end of the CDR3; the missing end is completed from the germline J gene. The V call is TRBV7-7, the J call TRBJ2-2; D might be TRBD1 (6 bases). Per the germline V gene, CDR1 is SSHAT and CDR2 is FNYEAQ (reference sequence). CDR3 length: 14 residues. The covered CDR3 bases are TGTGCTAGCAGCAAGGCAGGGGAAATCGGGGAG. Protein: CASSKAGEIGE. The CDR3 in full is CASSKAGEIGELFF.

This clone showed up many times. The read ends 3 residues before the CDR3 terminus; that terminus is restored from the germline J gene. V is TRBV5-4 and J is TRBJ2-4; a weak D match, TRBD2 (6 bases). Germline V gene sequence: CDR1 SGHNT, CDR2 YYREEE (reference sequence). V shed 3 bases and J shed 7 bases, with 8 bases lying between them. CDR3 length equals 12 residues. CDR3 bases read: TGTGCCAGCAGCTCGGACTACAACATT. It translates to CASSSDYNI. The CDR3 in its entirety is CASSSDYNIQYF.

This clone was counted at least ten times. The CDR3 end falls 3 residues outside the read, so it is completed with the germline J gene. This chain joins TRBV12-3 or TRBV12-4 and TRBJ2-1, with 9 bases matching TRBD2. The CDR3 loop spans 15 amino acids. V trimming: 3 bases; J trimming: 5 bases; junction bases outside the gene matches: 5. CDR3 amino acids: CASSFERGEDNEQFF. CDR3 bases read: TGTGCCAGCAGTTTCGAGCGGGGGGAGGACAATGAG.

This clone showed up many times. The read stops 3 residues short of the end of the CDR3; the missing end is completed from the germline J gene. The rearrangement links TRBV19 to TRBJ2-7; D is uncertain. The V gene lost 2 bases and the J gene lost 4 bases, with 9 bases spanning the gap. Germline assignment: CDR1 LNHDA and CDR2 SQIVND (reference sequence). The CDR3 is 13 residues long. This chain's CDR3 is CASSITVKYEQYF. The sequenced CDR3 bases are TGTGCCAGTAGTATAACAGTTAAGTACGAG.

This clone occurred many times. The read terminates 3 residues before the CDR3 end, so the remaining end is supplied by the germline J gene. The gene calls are TRBV10-3 and TRBJ2-7, with D tentatively TRBD1 (5 bases). V shed 3 bases and J shed 1 base, with 10 bases lying between them. This CDR3 is 14 amino acids long. CDR1 is ENHRY, CDR2 SYGVKD, per germline. The sequenced CDR3 bases are TGTGCCATCAGTGAAGGGCAGGGATCCTACGAG. This translates into CAISEGQGSYE. The whole CDR3 is CAISEGQGSYEQYF.

This clone was found many times. Read coverage stops 3 residues before the CDR3 terminus; the germline J gene supplies the remainder. This rearrangement joins TRBV2 to TRBJ1-2, with D uncertain. This CDR3 has 11 amino acids. Germline assignment: CDR1 SNHLY and CDR2 FYNNEI. The V end lost 5 bases, the J end lost 5 bases, and 6 bases lay between the germline ends. CDR3: CASSPAYGYTF. The part of the CDR3 DNA that was read is TGTGCCAGCAGTCCAGCGTATGGC.

The sample holds many counts of this clone. The read ends 3 residues before the CDR3 terminus; that terminus is restored from the germline J gene. The rearrangement links TRBV7-9 to TRBJ2-7; D remains ambiguous. The CDR3 is made up of 12 amino acids. Trimming took off 5 bases at V and 5 bases at J, with 10 bases between the two ends. The germline V gene has CDR1 SEHNR and CDR2 FQNEAQ (reference sequence). The sequenced CDR3 bases are TGTGCCAGCAGCCCACCAGAGAACGAG. Protein: CASSPPENE. The whole CDR3 region reads CASSPPENEQYF.

The table lists this clone with many counts. The read terminates 3 residues before the CDR3 end, so the remaining end is supplied by the germline J gene. The chain recombines TRBV7-3 with TRBJ2-7; D may be TRBD1 (6 bases). CDR3 length: 13 amino acids. Germline loops: CDR1 SGHTA, CDR2 FQGTGA. Trimming shortened V by 4 bases and J by 5 bases, and 12 bases separated the two germline ends. This chain's CDR3 is CASSSAGGHEQYF. The CDR3 bases that were read are TGTGCCAGCAGCTCCGCTGGGGGCCACGAG.

This clone was counted at least ten times. The observed sequence ends 3 residues before the CDR3 terminus, with the missing tail filled in from the germline J gene. The chain is built from TRBV2 and TRBJ2-1; tentatively, D is TRBD2 (7 bases). The CDR3 runs 15 residues. Deletions cut 9 bases from V and 2 bases from J, with 17 bases between. Germline CDR1 reads SNHLY; CDR2 reads FYNNEI. CDR3 sequence reads: CARGGQRGTYNEQFF. The sequenced CDR3 bases are TGTGCCAGAGGGGGGCAGCGGGGAACCTACAATGAG.

This clone was counted ten times or more. The read stops 3 residues short of the end of the CDR3; the missing end is completed from the germline J gene. The V call is TRBV30, the J call TRBJ2-3, with D possibly TRBD2 on 5 matching bases. The CDR3 runs to 14 residues. Germline V gene data show CDR1 as GTSNPN and CDR2 as SVGIG (reference sequence). The V end lost 0 bases, the J end lost 0 bases, and 7 bases lay between the germline ends. The sequenced part of the CDR3 DNA is TGTGCCTGGAGTGTAGAGGGCAGCACAGATACG. Amino acid sequence: CAWSVEGSTDT. The whole CDR3 region reads CAWSVEGSTDTQYF.

This clone was seen many times. The read stops 3 residues short of the end of the CDR3; the missing end is completed from the germline J gene. This rearrangement joins TRBV10-1 to TRBJ2-1; TRBD2 agrees at 7 bases. J lost 5 bases, V lost 4 bases, and 11 bases had no gene match. CDR3 length equals 16 residues. Per germline, CDR1 WNHNN and CDR2 SYGVQD (reference sequence). The DNA read from the CDR3 is TGCGCCAGCAGTGTCAGCGGGACTGGGGCCCACAATGAG. Translating it yields CASSVSGTGAHNE. The entire CDR3 sequence reads CASSVSGTGAHNEQFF.

This clone has a count of ten or more. The read gets to within 3 residues of the CDR3 end, and the germline J gene fills in the rest. The V call is TRBV2, the J call TRBJ2-1, with 10 positions matching TRBD2. V shed 6 bases and J 9 bases; nucleotides not matched to a gene: 11. The CDR3 runs 15 residues. The germline gives CDR1 SNHLY, CDR2 FYNNEI. Partial CDR3 DNA: TGTGCCAGCAGCGGAGGGCTAGCGGGAGTGGGTGAG. Its translation is CASSGGLAGVGE. The whole CDR3 is CASSGGLAGVGEQFF.

This clone was observed many times. The observed sequence ends 3 residues before the CDR3 terminus, with the missing tail filled in from the germline J gene. The J gene is TRBJ2-2, the V gene TRBV19, with D possibly being TRBD2 (6 bases). The V gene's germline CDR1 is LNHDA and CDR2 SQIVND (reference sequence). Trimming removed 6 bases at V and 1 base at J, with 9 bases between. The CDR3 consists of 14 residues. The sequenced part of the CDR3 DNA is TGTGCCAGTAGGATCGGGGGGAACACCGGGGAG. Protein product: CASRIGGNTGE. In full, the CDR3 is CASRIGGNTGELFF. Full variable domain (rest looked up from reference TRBV19 and TRBJ2-2): DGGITQSPKYLFRKEGQNVTLSCEQNLNHDAMYWYRQDPGQGLRLIYYSQIVNDFQKGDIAEGYSVSREKKESFPLTVTSAQKNPTAFYLCASRIGGNTGELFFGEGSRLTVL.

Many counts were recorded for this clone. With the read ending 3 residues before the CDR3 end, the germline J gene is used to fill in that end. This chain uses TRBV5-4 with TRBJ1-1, with D unresolved. Trimming removed 4 bases from V and 1 base from J, with 8 bases in between. Germline CDR1 is SGHNT and CDR2 is YYREEE (reference sequence). The CDR3 is 13 amino acids. CDR3 DNA (partial): TGTGCCAGCAGCCCGCAACAGAACACTGAA. As protein: CASSPQQNTE. The whole CDR3 protein is CASSPQQNTEAFF.

This clone was seen repeatedly, ten times or more. The read ends 3 residues shy of where the CDR3 ends; the end is completed using the germline J gene. This chain joins TRBV10-2 and TRBJ2-7; 13 nucleotides line up with TRBD2. Germline V gene sequence: CDR1 WSHSY, CDR2 SAAADI. The V and J ends lost 6 bases and 6 bases, in that order; junction bases with no gene match: 2. The CDR3 contains 13 residues. The CDR3 reads CASRGLAGSEQYF. CDR3 DNA (partial): TGCGCCAGCAGGGGACTAGCGGGGAGCGAG.

This clone has at least ten counts. Coverage ceases 3 residues before the CDR3 finishes, and the germline J gene fills in the end. The chain links TRBV19 to TRBJ2-1, with 8 bases identical to TRBD1. This CDR3 is 14 amino acids long. J lost 9 bases, V lost 5 bases, and 9 bases had no gene match. Germline CDR1 and CDR2: LNHDA and SQIVND (reference sequence). Here the CDR3 reads CASSSDRERGEQFF. The sequenced CDR3 bases are TGTGCCAGTAGTTCGGACAGGGAGAGAGGTGAG.

This clone occurred many times. The CDR3 goes on 3 residues after the read ends, and that part is filled in from the germline J gene. This rearrangement joins TRBV2 to TRBJ2-5; TRBD1 aligns across 7 bases. The CDR3 has 13 amino acids. Per germline, CDR1 SNHLY and CDR2 FYNNEI. J lost 5 bases, V lost 11 bases, and 11 bases had no gene match. Partial CDR3 DNA: TGTGCCGGGGAGACAGGGCTCGGGGAGACC. Its protein is CAGETGLGET. The full CDR3 is CAGETGLGETQYF.

The table lists this clone with many counts. The missing CDR3 end, 3 residues past where the read stops, is filled in from the germline J gene. The chain couples TRBV19 to TRBJ1-5; D gene uncertain. Deletions cut 4 bases from V and 6 bases from J, with 7 bases between. The CDR3 extends over 12 amino acids. From germline, CDR1 is LNHDA and CDR2 SQIVND (reference sequence). CDR3 DNA, as far as it was read: TGTGCCAGTAGTACCGGTTTTCAGCCC. Its translation: CASSTGFQP. In full, the CDR3 reads CASSTGFQPQHF.

This clone was seen repeatedly, ten times or more. The covered CDR3 bases are TGCAGTGCCCCGACTAGCGGGGACGGTGAG. Amino acids: CSAPTSGDGE. The CDR3, in full, reads CSAPTSGDGEQFF. V is TRBV20-1 and J is TRBJ2-1, with 11 bases identical to TRBD2. The read halts 3 residues ahead of the CDR3 end, with the missing end drawn from the germline J gene. Germline CDR1 DFQATT, CDR2 SNEGSKA (reference sequence). The CDR3 is 13 amino acids. V gave up 6 bases and J gave up 9 bases; unmatched junction bases: 7.

This clone was counted many times. Read coverage stops 3 residues before the CDR3 terminus; the germline J gene supplies the remainder. This rearrangement joins TRBV20-1 to TRBJ2-3; 8 bases are a match to TRBD2. There are 14 residues in the CDR3. Germline CDR1 is DFQATT and CDR2 is SNEGSKA (reference sequence). The covered CDR3 bases are TGCAGCACCAAGCGGGGGTTCTACACAGATACG. It translates to CSTKRGFYTDT. In full, the CDR3 is CSTKRGFYTDTQYF.

This clone has a count of ten or more. The missing CDR3 end, 3 residues past where the read stops, is filled in from the germline J gene. The rearrangement uses TRBV12-3 or TRBV12-4 and TRBJ2-1; 9 bases line up with TRBD1. The junction had 6 bases not matched to a gene; V was cut back by 6 bases and J by 6 bases. CDR3 length equals 14 residues. CDR3 DNA (partial): TGTGCCAGCAGACCTACAGGGGGCTTCAATGAG. It yields the protein CASRPTGGFNE. The CDR3 in full is CASRPTGGFNEQFF.

This clone came up many times. The read falls 3 residues short of the CDR3 end, and the missing part is taken from the germline J gene. This sequence joins TRBV29-1 and TRBJ2-3; maybe TRBD1 (6 bases). Trimming cost V 0 bases and J 6 bases, with 22 bases left between them. CDR1 and CDR2 (germline): SQVTM, ANQGSEA. The CDR3 is 17 residues long. CDR3 DNA, as far as it was read: TGCAGCGTTGAAGAAGGACAGACAGGTGGAATAGTTGATACG. This translates into CSVEEGQTGGIVDT. The entire CDR3 reads CSVEEGQTGGIVDTQYF.

This clone was observed at least ten times. The observed sequence ends 3 residues before the CDR3 terminus, with the missing tail filled in from the germline J gene. J is TRBJ2-1 and V is TRBV12-3 or TRBV12-4, with unresolved D. CDR3 length: 11 amino acids. V was clipped by 3 bases and J by 6 bases, with 3 bases between them. The part of the CDR3 DNA that was read is TGTGCCAGCAGTTTCTCCAATGAG. Amino acids: CASSFSNE. The whole CDR3 sequence is CASSFSNEQFF.